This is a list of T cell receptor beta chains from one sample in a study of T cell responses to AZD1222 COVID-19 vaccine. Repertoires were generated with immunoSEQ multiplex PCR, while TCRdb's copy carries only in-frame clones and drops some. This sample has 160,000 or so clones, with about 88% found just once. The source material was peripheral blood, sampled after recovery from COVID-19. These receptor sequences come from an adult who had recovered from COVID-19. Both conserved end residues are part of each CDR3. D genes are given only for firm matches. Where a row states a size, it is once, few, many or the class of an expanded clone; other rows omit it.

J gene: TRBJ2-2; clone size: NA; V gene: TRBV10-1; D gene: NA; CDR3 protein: CASSELDTGELFF; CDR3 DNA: TGCGCCAGCAGTGAATTGGACACCGGGGAGCTGTTTTTT
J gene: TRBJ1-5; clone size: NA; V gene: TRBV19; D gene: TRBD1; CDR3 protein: CASSIRGQGFNQPQHF; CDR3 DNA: TGTGCCAGTAGTATCCGGGGACAGGGGTTCAATCAGCCCCAGCATTTT
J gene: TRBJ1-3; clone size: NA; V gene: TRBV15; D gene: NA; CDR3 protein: CATPPSVNTIYF; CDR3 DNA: TGTGCCACCCCTCCGTCAGTAAACACCATATATTTT
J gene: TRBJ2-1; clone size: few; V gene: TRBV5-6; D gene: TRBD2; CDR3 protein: CASSFRRDSGSYNEQFF; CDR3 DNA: TGTGCCAGCAGCTTTCGGAGGGATAGCGGGAGCTACAATGAGCAGTTCTTC
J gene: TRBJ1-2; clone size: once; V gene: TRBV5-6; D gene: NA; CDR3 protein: CASSFSGRHGYTF; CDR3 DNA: TGTGCCAGCAGCTTCTCAGGCCGACATGGCTACACCTTC
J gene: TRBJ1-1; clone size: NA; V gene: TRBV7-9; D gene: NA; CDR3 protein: CASSLVQLDEAFF; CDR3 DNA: TGTGCCAGCAGCTTAGTACAACTGGATGAAGCTTTCTTT
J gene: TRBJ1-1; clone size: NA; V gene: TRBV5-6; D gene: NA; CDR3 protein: CASSLGSGRATEAFF; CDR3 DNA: TGTGCCAGCAGCTTGGGGTCGGGAAGGGCCACTGAAGCTTTCTTT
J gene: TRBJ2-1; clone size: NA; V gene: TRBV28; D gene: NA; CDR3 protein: CASSLNYEQFF; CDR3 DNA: TGTGCCAGCAGTTTAAATTATGAGCAGTTCTTC
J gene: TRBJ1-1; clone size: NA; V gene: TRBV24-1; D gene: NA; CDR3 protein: CATSAGTPGGTEAFF; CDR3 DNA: TGTGCCACCAGTGCCGGGACACCTGGCGGGACTGAAGCTTTCTTT
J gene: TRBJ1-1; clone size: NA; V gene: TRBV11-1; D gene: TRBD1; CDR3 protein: CASSQQGVLSEAFF; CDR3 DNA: TGTGCCAGCAGCCAACAGGGGGTGCTCTCTGAAGCTTTCTTT